The 24 T cell receptor beta chains listed next were all sequenced from one sample in a study of blood T cell repertoires in COVID-19. Clones were sequenced by immunoSEQ multiplex PCR, and TCRdb holds only the in-frame ones, with some missing. The repertoire holds more than 150,000 clones, with around four fifths as singletons. The sequencing sample was made of PBMCs or T cells enriched from blood (not recorded which). The receptor source for this set is a woman between 45 and 65 years old who had recovered from COVID-19.

This clone was detected only a few times. The chain carries TRBV20-1 and TRBJ2-7; D may be TRBD1 (6 bases). Per the germline V gene, CDR1 is DFQATT and CDR2 is SNEGSKA (reference sequence). With 3 bases removed from V and 5 bases from J, the gap between germline ends came to 26 bases. The length of the CDR3 is 17 residues. The CDR3, as DNA: TGCAGTGCTAGTGGGGAAGAGGGGGAACGCATCGTCCACGAGCAGTACTTC. Translation gives CSASGEEGERIVHEQYF.

This clone was observed once. This chain links TRBV6-2 or TRBV6-3 with TRBJ1-5; TRBD1 matches at 7 bases. The CDR3 totals 16 residues. With V trimmed by 6 bases and J by 2 bases, 10 bases remained unmatched. Looked up from germline, CDR1 is MNHEY and CDR2 is SVGEGT. As DNA, the CDR3 is TGTGCCAGCAGCACCGACAGGGTCTTCGGCAATCAGCCCCAGCATTTT. Its protein product is CASSTDRVFGNQPQHF.

There are a few counts of this clone. CDR3 nucleotide sequence: TGTGCCAGCAGCCTGACATTCAACACTGAAGCTTTCTTT. Its protein product is CASSLTFNTEAFF. The gene calls are TRBV9 and TRBJ1-1; D ambiguous. The germline CDR1 and CDR2 sequences are SGDLS and YYNGEE. CDR3 length: 13 amino acids. Trimming cost V 4 bases and J 2 bases, with 9 bases left between them. Combining the CDR3 with reference TRBV9 and TRBJ1-1 gives the whole variable domain DSGVTQTPKHLITATGQRVTLRCSPRSGDLSVYWYQQSLDQGLQFLIQYYNGEERAKGNILERFSAQQFPDLHSELNLSSLELGDSALYFCASSLTFNTEAFFGQGTRLTVV.

V gene TRBV4-1 combines with J gene TRBJ1-6, with 11 bases fitting TRBD1. CDR1 is MGHRA and CDR2 is YSYEKL in the germline V gene. This CDR3 has 15 residues. Trimming took 4 bases from V and 7 from J; bases not matched to a gene: 3. The CDR3 DNA is TGCGCCAGCAGCCGGACAGGGGGCGAAAATTCACCCCTCCACTTT. It translates to CASSRTGGENSPLHF.

The chain couples TRBV30 to TRBJ2-7; TRBD1 might be the D (5 bases). This CDR3 contains 14 residues. The V end was cut by 5 bases, the J end by 3 bases, with 17 bases between. Germline V gives CDR1 GTSNPN, CDR2 SVGIG (reference sequence). The CDR3 nucleotides read TGTGCCTGGTGTATTCAGGGCTTCGTCTACGAGCAGTACTTC. Its protein product is CAWCIQGFVYEQYF.

The V and J genes are TRBV4-1 and TRBJ2-2, with unresolved D. Trimming removed 4 bases from V and 3 bases from J, with 12 bases in between. CDR1 MGHRA and CDR2 YSYEKL come from the germline V gene. The CDR3 has 15 amino acids. CDR3 coding DNA: TGCGCCAGCAGCCCCTCGGGTCAAGACACCGGGGAGCTGTTTTTT. This sequence encodes CASSPSGQDTGELFF.

As concerns this clone: Different DNA sequences within this sample yield the same CDR3. The rearrangement uses TRBV12-3 or TRBV12-4 and TRBJ2-7; perhaps TRBD2 as D (6 bases). The CDR3 is made up of 12 amino acids. V gave up 5 bases and J gave up 3 bases, with 8 bases separating them. The CDR3 coding sequence is TGTGCCAGCAGTCCCGGGGGCTACGAGCAGTACTTC. This encodes CASSPGGYEQYF.

This clone was recorded once. The chain employs TRBV2 and TRBJ1-5; 8 nucleotides agree with TRBD1. CDR3 size: 15 residues. V was clipped by 1 base and J by 4 bases; unmatched bases: 3. Germline lookup yields CDR1 SNHLY and CDR2 FYNNEI. The CDR3 DNA reads TGTGCCAGCAGTGAAGACGACAGGGGAAATCAGCCCCAGCATTTT. Amino acids: CASSEDDRGNQPQHF. Filled out from reference TRBV2 and TRBJ1-5, the complete variable domain reads EPEVTQTPSHQVTQMGQEVILRCVPISNHLYFYWYRQILGQKVEFLVSFYNNEISEKSEIFDDQFSVERPDGSNFTLKIRSTKLEDSAMYFCASSEDDRGNQPQHFGDGTRLSIL.

The chain employs TRBV7-9 and TRBJ2-7; D perhaps matches TRBD1 (6 bases). The CDR3 extends over 13 amino acids. V was pared by 1 base and J by 5 bases, with 9 bases between. The germline V gene has CDR1 SEHNR and CDR2 FQNEAQ (reference sequence). The CDR3 DNA follows: TGTGCCAGCAGCTTAGAAGCAGGGGACGAGCAGTACTTC. Translating it yields CASSLEAGDEQYF.

This chain links TRBV19 with TRBJ2-2; possible D gene TRBD1, 6 bases. The germline CDR1 and CDR2 sequences are LNHDA and SQIVND (reference sequence). The CDR3 covers 14 residues. V lost 0 bases and J lost 5, with 7 bases in between. The CDR3 region has the DNA TGTGCCAGTAGTATAGAACAGGGAACCGGGGAGCTGTTTTTT. It encodes CASSIEQGTGELFF.

This chain joins TRBV9 and TRBJ2-5; weak D call: TRBD2 (5 bases). Trimming removed 4 bases from V and 3 bases from J, with 16 bases in between. Germline CDR1 is SGDLS and CDR2 is YYNGEE. The CDR3 runs 15 residues. The CDR3 DNA reads TGTGCCAGCAGCCCTTGGCCTAGCCGAGAAGAGACCCAGTACTTC. Residues: CASSPWPSREETQYF.

As DNA, the CDR3 is TGTGCCAGCAGTAAGGGAGCGGGTCAGTACTTC. Encoded protein: CASSKGAGQYF. This chain uses TRBV14 with TRBJ2-4, with a tentative D call TRBD2 (6 bases). Germline CDR1 is SGHDN and CDR2 is FVKESK. The V and J ends lost 6 bases and 12 bases respectively, with 12 bases between them. The CDR3 covers 11 residues.

This clone showed up just a few times. The rearrangement uses TRBV5-8 and TRBJ2-1; TRBD1 aligns across 7 bases. There are 15 residues in the CDR3. V gave up 4 bases and J gave up 6 bases; unmatched junction bases: 10. CDR1 and CDR2 (germline): SGHTS, YDEGEE. CDR3 sequence (DNA): TGTGCCAGCAGCCGCCGGGACAGCTCGTTCAATGAGCAGTTCTTC. It yields the protein CASSRRDSSFNEQFF.

The chain couples TRBV5-4 to TRBJ1-2; D not certain. Germline loops: CDR1 SGHNT, CDR2 YYREEE (reference sequence). The CDR3 extends over 12 amino acids. Trimming stripped 1 base from V and 3 bases from J, with 4 bases between. CDR3 residues: CASSLRHYGYTF. The CDR3 DNA reads TGTGCCAGCAGCTTGCGTCACTATGGCTACACCTTC.

The CDR3, as DNA: TGTGCCAGCAGCTCGAGGTACAATGAGCAGTTCTTC. Protein: CASSSRYNEQFF. The V and J genes are TRBV6-5 and TRBJ2-1; D ambiguous. V was cut by 6 bases and J by 4 bases, with 7 bases left in between. Germline lookup yields CDR1 MNHEY and CDR2 SVGAGI. This CDR3 region has 12 residues.

The chain uses TRBV7-8 and TRBJ1-5; possibly TRBD1 for D (5 bases). V lost 5 bases to trimming and J lost 4 bases, with 12 bases between them. The CDR3 covers 14 residues. Germline-derived CDR1 and CDR2 are SGHVS and FQNEAQ. DNA for the CDR3: TGTGCCAGCAGCCAACCGACAGATAATCAGCCCCAGCATTTT. Translated: CASSQPTDNQPQHF.

CDR3 bases: TGTGCCAGCAGCTTAAATAAGGGGGGGCGACGTCAGGATGAGCAGTTCTTC. Translation: CASSLNKGGRRQDEQFF. The rearrangement links TRBV7-3 to TRBJ2-1, with D possibly being TRBD2 (7 bases). V was trimmed by 1 base and J by 8 bases, leaving 21 bases between them. The CDR3 runs 17 residues. Germline V gene data show CDR1 as SGHTA and CDR2 as FQGTGA.

This chain connects TRBV28 to TRBJ1-2; perhaps TRBD1 as D (5 bases). Trimming removed 6 bases from V and 5 bases from J, with 22 bases in between. The CDR3 consists of 16 residues. Germline V lookup: CDR1 MDHEN, CDR2 SYDVKM. CDR3 nucleotide sequence: TGTGCCAGCAGCTCCTTCCAGGCCCTCGGGGGGTATGGCTACACCTTC. Protein sequence: CASSSFQALGGYGYTF.

The V and J genes are TRBV7-2 and TRBJ2-3; 9 bases are shared with TRBD2. Trimming at V came to 0 bases and at J to 3 bases, leaving 4 bases not matched to a gene. This CDR3 has 16 amino acids. Germline V gene lookup returns CDR1 SGHTA and CDR2 FQGNSA. The CDR3: CASSLAQAGGTDTQYF. As DNA, the CDR3 is TGTGCCAGCAGCTTAGCGCAAGCGGGGGGAACAGATACGCAGTATTTT.

This clone was seen at least ten times. The sample holds other DNA sequences that translate to the same CDR3. The CDR3 region has the DNA TGTGCCAGCAGTTACGACAGGAGCTCCTACAATGAGCAGTTCTTC. It yields the protein CASSYDRSSYNEQFF. The chain uses TRBV6-5 and TRBJ2-1, with D perhaps TRBD1 (6 bases). The ends were cut back, 2 bases at V and 0 bases at J, with 8 bases in the middle. This CDR3 is 15 amino acids long. CDR1 is MNHEY, CDR2 SVGAGI, per germline.

This chain uses TRBV2 with TRBJ2-7, with 7 bases matching TRBD2. CDR1 is SNHLY and CDR2 is FYNNEI in the germline V gene. The CDR3 length is 15 residues. V was clipped by 10 bases and J by 6 bases; unmatched bases: 18. The CDR3 bases are TGTGCCACCAGCATCGGGGGGACTCTGACCGGCGAGCAGTACTTC. Encoded protein: CATSIGGTLTGEQYF.

This chain links TRBV28 with TRBJ2-3; 7 positions match TRBD1. J gave up 1 base and V 7 bases, and 8 bases lay outside the gene matches. From germline, CDR1 is MDHEN and CDR2 SYDVKM. The CDR3 totals 15 residues. CDR3 amino acids: CASIPEDRRTDTQYF. CDR3 in DNA: TGTGCCAGCATCCCCGAGGACAGGCGCACAGATACGCAGTATTTT. The variable domain in full, completed from reference TRBV28 and TRBJ2-3, reads DVKVTQSSRYLVKRTGEKVFLECVQDMDHENMFWYRQDPGLGLRLIYFSYDVKMKEKGDIPEGYSVSREKKERFSLILESASTNQTSMYLCASIPEDRRTDTQYFGPGTRLTVL.

Only a few counts were recorded for this clone. The chain combines TRBV14 with TRBJ1-5; 7 bases line up with TRBD1. Germline loops: CDR1 SGHDN, CDR2 FVKESK. The CDR3 is 15 amino acids. Trimming cost V 2 bases and J 4 bases; bases outside gene matches: 5. CDR3: CASSQNRGRNQPQHF. As DNA, the CDR3 is TGTGCCAGCAGCCAAAACAGGGGTAGAAATCAGCCCCAGCATTTT.

V is TRBV7-2 and J is TRBJ1-5; 7 bases are shared with TRBD1. The trim removed 1 base at V and 4 bases at J, leaving 1 base unmatched. CDR3 length: 14 residues. Germline V CDR1 and CDR2: SGHTA, FQGNSA. CDR3 nucleotides: TGTGCCAGCAGCTTAGGGACAGGAAATCAGCCCCAGCATTTT. Its translation is CASSLGTGNQPQHF.